The 3 T cell receptor beta chains below come from one sample, sequenced in a study of cytomegalovirus exposure and HLA in healthy donors. It was with 60 Vbeta and 13 Jbeta primers that the PCR ran. The data were produced by immunoSEQ multiplex PCR, yet TCRdb's version contains in-frame clones alone and is incomplete. The sample lists 150,000 to 200,000 clones; 65% to 85% were seen once. The specimen sequenced was PBMCs. These receptors all come from a woman aged 30 to 39 in good health and CMV-seropositive.

This chain connects TRBV2 to TRBJ2-7; 9 bases are shared with TRBD2. V trimming: 6 bases; J trimming: 5 bases; junction bases outside the gene matches: 8. The CDR3 extends over 14 amino acids. From germline, CDR1 is SNHLY and CDR2 FYNNEI. The CDR3: CASSIIAGAHEQYF. CDR3 DNA: TGTGCCAGCAGCATTATAGCGGGAGCCCACGAGCAGTACTTC.

This clone was seen a few times. This chain links TRBV5-4 with TRBJ1-6, with D hard to call. Trimming pared 0 bases from V and 0 bases from J, leaving 4 bases between. This CDR3 spans 15 amino acids. CDR1 SGHNT and CDR2 YYREEE come from the germline V gene (reference sequence). CDR3 nucleotides: TGTGCCAGCAGCTTGGGGAGCTCCTATAATTCACCCCTCCACTTT. Translated: CASSLGSSYNSPLHF.

CDR3 nucleotides: TGTGCCAGTAGTATAGAAGGAAGACAGGGGGCGAACACTGAAGCTTTCTTT. This codes for CASSIEGRQGANTEAFF. This chain uses TRBV19 with TRBJ1-1, with 10 bases that match TRBD1. Germline CDR1 and CDR2: LNHDA and SQIVND (reference sequence). The CDR3 is made up of 17 amino acids. V lost 0 bases and J lost 1; bases outside the gene matches: 5.